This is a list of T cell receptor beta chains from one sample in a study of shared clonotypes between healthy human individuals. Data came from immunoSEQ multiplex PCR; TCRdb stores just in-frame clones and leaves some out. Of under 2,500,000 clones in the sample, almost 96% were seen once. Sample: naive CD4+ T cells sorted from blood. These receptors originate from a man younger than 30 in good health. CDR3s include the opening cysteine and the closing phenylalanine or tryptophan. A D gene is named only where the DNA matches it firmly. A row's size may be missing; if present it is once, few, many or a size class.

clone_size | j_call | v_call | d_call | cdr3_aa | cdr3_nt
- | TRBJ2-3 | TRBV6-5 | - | CASSPDFLNTDTQYF | TGTGCCAGCAGTCCGGACTTCTTAAACACAGATACGCAGTATTTT
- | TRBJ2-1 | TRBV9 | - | CASSVVLNNEQFF | TGTGCCAGCAGCGTAGTACTGAACAATGAGCAGTTCTTC
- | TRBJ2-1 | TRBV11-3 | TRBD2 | CASSSWTSSDEQFF | TGTGCCAGCAGCTCCTGGACTAGCAGCGATGAGCAGTTCTTC
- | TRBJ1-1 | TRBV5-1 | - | CASSLSGTTTEAFF | TGCGCCAGCAGCCTATCCGGGACAACGACTGAAGCTTTCTTT
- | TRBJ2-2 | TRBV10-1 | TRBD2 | CASSHSGKGKTGELFF | TGCGCCAGCAGTCACAGCGGGAAGGGGAAAACCGGGGAGCTGTTTTTT
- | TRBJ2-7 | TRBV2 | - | CASRKNIKQGSSDYEQYF | TGTGCCAGCAGGAAGAACATTAAACAGGGTTCCAGTGACTACGAGCAGTACTTC
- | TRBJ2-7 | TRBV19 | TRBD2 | CASSMGAGGLDEQYF | TGTGCCAGTAGTATGGGTGCGGGAGGGCTCGACGAGCAGTACTTC
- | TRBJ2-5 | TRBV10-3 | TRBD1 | CAISGQGAQETQYF | TGTGCCATCAGTGGACAGGGGGCACAAGAGACCCAGTACTTC
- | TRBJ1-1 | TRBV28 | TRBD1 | CASSSGGRDTEAFF | TGTGCCAGCAGTTCAGGGGGCAGGGACACTGAAGCTTTCTTT
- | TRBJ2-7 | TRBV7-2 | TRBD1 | CASSLAPQGASYEQYF | TGTGCCAGCAGCTTAGCGCCCCAGGGGGCATCCTACGAGCAGTACTTC
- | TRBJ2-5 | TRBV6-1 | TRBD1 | CASGTGWIQETQYF | TGTGCCAGCGGGACAGGATGGATCCAAGAGACCCAGTACTTC
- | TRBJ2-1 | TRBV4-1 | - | CASRRGEANHNEQFF | TGCGCCAGCCGGCGGGGAGAGGCTAACCACAATGAGCAGTTCTTC
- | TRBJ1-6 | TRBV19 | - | CASSTTGLGASPLHF | TGTGCCAGTAGTACCACCGGTTTGGGGGCTTCACCCCTCCACTTT
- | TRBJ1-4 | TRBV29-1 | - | CSVNPGLSNEKLFF | TGCAGCGTTAATCCGGGACTGAGTAATGAAAAACTGTTTTTT
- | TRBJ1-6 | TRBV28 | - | CASSMTVGVNSPLHF | TGTGCCAGCAGTATGACGGTAGGAGTGAATTCACCCCTCCACTTT
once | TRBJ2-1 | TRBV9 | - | CASSDQSAGYEQFF | TGTGCCAGCAGCGACCAGAGTGCGGGCTATGAGCAGTTCTTC
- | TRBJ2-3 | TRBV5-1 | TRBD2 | CASSPEILAGTNTQYF | TGCGCCAGCAGCCCGGAGATACTAGCGGGAACTAATACGCAGTATTTT
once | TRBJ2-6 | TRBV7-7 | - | CASSQRESRANVLTF | TGTGCCAGCAGCCAGAGGGAAAGTCGGGCCAACGTCCTGACTTTC
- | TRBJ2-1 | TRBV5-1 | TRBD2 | CASSPELADAYNEQFF | TGCGCCAGCAGCCCAGAACTAGCGGACGCGTACAATGAGCAGTTCTTC
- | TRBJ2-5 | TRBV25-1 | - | CASSELSETQYF | TGTGCCAGCAGTGAATTAAGTGAGACCCAGTACTTC
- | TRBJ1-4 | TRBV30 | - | CAWSPRGTLGEKLFF | TGTGCCTGGAGTCCCAGGGGTACCCTTGGTGAAAAACTGTTTTTT
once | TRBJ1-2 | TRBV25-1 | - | CASVGGANYGYTF | TGTGCCAGCGTCGGTGGGGCAAACTATGGCTACACCTTC
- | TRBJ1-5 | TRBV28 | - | CASSWDNSNQPQHF | TGTGCCAGCAGTTGGGATAATAGCAATCAGCCCCAGCATTTT
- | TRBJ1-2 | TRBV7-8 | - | CASSLGGTPKRGYTF | TGTGCCAGCAGCTTAGGAGGGACACCGAAACGGGGCTACACCTTC
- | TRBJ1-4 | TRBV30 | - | CAWRDSFNEKLFF | TGTGCCTGGAGGGACAGCTTTAATGAAAAACTGTTTTTT
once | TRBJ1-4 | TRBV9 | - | CASSRQTDGPNEKLFF | TGTGCCAGCAGCCGCCAAACGGACGGACCTAATGAAAAACTGTTTTTT
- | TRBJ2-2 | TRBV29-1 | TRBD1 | CSAGQVNTGELFF | TGCAGCGCCGGACAGGTGAACACCGGGGAGCTGTTTTTT
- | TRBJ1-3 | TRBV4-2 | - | CASSQDTGNTIYF | TGTGCCAGCAGCCAAGACACTGGAAACACCATATATTTT
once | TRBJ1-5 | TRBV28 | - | CASSHGFVPVSPQHF | TGTGCCAGCAGTCACGGTTTCGTCCCCGTTTCCCCCCAGCATTTT
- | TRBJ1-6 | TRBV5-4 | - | CASSASGTASSPLHF | TGTGCCAGCAGCGCTTCCGGGACGGCAAGTTCACCCCTCCACTTT
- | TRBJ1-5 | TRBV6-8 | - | CASLRLHSRENQPQHF | TGTGCCAGTCTTCGACTGCATTCGAGGGAGAATCAGCCCCAGCATTTT
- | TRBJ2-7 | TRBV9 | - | CASSPGAFPSEQYF | TGTGCCAGCAGCCCCGGAGCATTCCCCTCCGAGCAGTACTTC
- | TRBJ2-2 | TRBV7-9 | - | CASSLDRGTGELFF | TGTGCCAGCAGCCTAGATCGGGGCACCGGGGAGCTGTTTTTT
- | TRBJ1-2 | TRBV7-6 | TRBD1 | CASSYSVGQGKNNYGYTF | TGTGCCAGCAGCTATTCCGTGGGACAGGGAAAAAATAACTATGGCTACACCTTC
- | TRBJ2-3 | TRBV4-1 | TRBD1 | CASSPAGQVITDTQYF | TGCGCCAGCAGCCCCGCGGGACAGGTGATCACAGATACGCAGTATTTT
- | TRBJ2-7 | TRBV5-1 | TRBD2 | CASSPGTRLSYEQYF | TGCGCCAGCAGCCCTGGGACTAGGCTCTCCTACGAGCAGTACTTC
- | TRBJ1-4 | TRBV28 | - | CASSLTGKGVNEKLFF | TGTGCCAGCAGTTTAACGGGGAAAGGGGTTAATGAAAAACTGTTTTTT
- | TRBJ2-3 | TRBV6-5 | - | CASSRGYTGTDTQYF | TGTGCCAGCAGTCGGGGGTATACGGGCACAGATACGCAGTATTTT
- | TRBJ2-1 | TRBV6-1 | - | CASSGTPNNEQFF | TGTGCCAGCAGCGGGACGCCTAACAATGAGCAGTTCTTC
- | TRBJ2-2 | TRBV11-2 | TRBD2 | CASSLLGGTNTGELFF | TGTGCCAGCAGCTTACTCGGGGGGACGAACACCGGGGAGCTGTTTTTT
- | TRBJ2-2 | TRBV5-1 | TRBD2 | CASSDPTSGITGELFF | TGCGCCAGCAGCGACCCGACTAGCGGAATCACCGGGGAGCTGTTTTTT
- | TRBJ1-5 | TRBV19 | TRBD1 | CASSKAGGMYQPQHF | TGTGCCAGTAGTAAGGCAGGGGGCATGTATCAGCCCCAGCATTTT
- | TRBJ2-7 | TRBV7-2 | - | CASTPGGTRSSYEQYF | TGTGCCAGCACCCCAGGGGGGACCAGAAGCTCCTACGAGCAGTACTTC
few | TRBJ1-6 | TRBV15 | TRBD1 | CATSSGGTGVSPLHF | TGTGCCACCAGCAGTGGCGGGACAGGGGTTTCACCCCTCCACTTT
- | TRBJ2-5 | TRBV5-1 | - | CASSLAALQETQYF | TGCGCCAGCAGCTTGGCGGCCCTACAAGAGACCCAGTACTTC
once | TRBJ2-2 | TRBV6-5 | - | CASSYSIWTRTGELFF | TGTGCCAGCAGTTACTCGATCTGGACCCGCACCGGGGAGCTGTTTTTT
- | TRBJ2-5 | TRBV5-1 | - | CASSLGGLGEETQYF | TGCGCCAGCAGCTTGGGGGGATTGGGTGAAGAGACCCAGTACTTC
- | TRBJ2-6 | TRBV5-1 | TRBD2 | CASSRGTSGGSTGANVLTF | TGCGCCAGCAGCCGCGGGACTAGCGGGGGTTCTACGGGGGCCAACGTCCTGACTTTC
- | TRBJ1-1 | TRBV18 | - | CASGDKVNTEAFF | TGTGCCAGCGGGGATAAGGTGAACACTGAAGCTTTCTTT
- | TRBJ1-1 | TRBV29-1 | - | CSVVRTTTEAFF | TGCAGCGTGGTCAGGACGACGACTGAAGCTTTCTTT
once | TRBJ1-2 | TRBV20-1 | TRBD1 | CAGTGGGGYTF | TGCGCAGGGACAGGGGGCGGTGGCTACACCTTC
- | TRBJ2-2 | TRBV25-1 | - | CASSEYLNTGELFF | TGTGCCAGCAGTGAATACCTGAACACCGGGGAGCTGTTTTTT
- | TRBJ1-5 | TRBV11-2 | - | CASSLSGLSHQPQHF | TGTGCCAGCAGCTTAAGCGGACTTTCCCACCAGCCCCAGCATTTT
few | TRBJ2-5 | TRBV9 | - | CASSRTEGRETQYF | TGTGCCAGCAGCAGGACTGAGGGACGAGAGACCCAGTACTTC
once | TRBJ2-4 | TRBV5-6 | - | CASGRTSAPKNIQYF | TGTGCCAGCGGGCGGACGTCTGCACCCAAAAACATTCAGTACTTC